This T cell receptor (beta chain) was profiled in a study of spatial heterogeneity in lung cancer. Study information: A unique TCR and UMI combination showed up more than ten times in raw reads, on average.

Time point: sample taken at primary tumor resection. Unsorted samples of tumor, nontumor lung or frozen PBMC had their whole RNA sequenced. Every TCR cDNA molecule bore its own unique molecular identifier. TCRdb passed the 5' RACE reads through MiXCR, listing each CDR3 protein once. The top ten clones hold approximately 15% of a sample with over 50,000 distinct CDR3 sequences, roughly 6.4% of them seen once. Here the sequenced sample was PBMCs, taken at surgery. The TCR was taken from a female donor with early-stage non-small cell lung cancer.

DNA for the CDR3: TGTGCCACCAGGGCGAGGTCGGAAGGGGATGAGCAGTTCTTC. Residues: CATRARSEGDEQFF. The gene calls are TRBV24-1 and TRBJ2-1, with D possibly matching TRBD1 (5 bases). The V end was cut by 7 bases, the J end by 8 bases, with 17 bases between. Germline assignment: CDR1 KGHDR and CDR2 SFDVKD. The CDR3 is 14 amino acids.